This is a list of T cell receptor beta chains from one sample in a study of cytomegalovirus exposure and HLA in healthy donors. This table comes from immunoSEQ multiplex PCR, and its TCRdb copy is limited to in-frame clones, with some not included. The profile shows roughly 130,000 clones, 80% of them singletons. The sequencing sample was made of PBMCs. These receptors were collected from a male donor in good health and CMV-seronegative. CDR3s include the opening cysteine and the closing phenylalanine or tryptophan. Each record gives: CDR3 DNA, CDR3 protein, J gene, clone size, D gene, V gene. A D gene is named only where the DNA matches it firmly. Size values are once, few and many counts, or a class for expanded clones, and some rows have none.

CDR3 DNA: TGTGCCAGCAAGCAGGGGACCTACAATGAGCAGTTCTTC
CDR3 protein: CASKQGTYNEQFF
J gene: TRBJ2-1
clone size: .
D gene: .
V gene: TRBV27

CDR3 DNA: TGTGCCATCAGGAACAGGGGGTACGAGCAGTACTTC
CDR3 protein: CAIRNRGYEQYF
J gene: TRBJ2-7
clone size: .
D gene: TRBD1
V gene: TRBV10-3

CDR3 DNA: TGTGCCAGCACGGGTGGGACAACGTCTAATGAAAAACTGTTTTTT
CDR3 protein: CASTGGTTSNEKLFF
J gene: TRBJ1-4
clone size: .
D gene: .
V gene: TRBV2

CDR3 DNA: TGTGCCAGCAGCCAAGTCTACTACGAGCAGTACTTC
CDR3 protein: CASSQVYYEQYF
J gene: TRBJ2-7
clone size: few
D gene: .
V gene: TRBV14

CDR3 DNA: TGTGCTAGTGGTTCGGGGGATACGCAGTATTTT
CDR3 protein: CASGSGDTQYF
J gene: TRBJ2-3
clone size: .
D gene: .
V gene: TRBV12-5

CDR3 DNA: TGTGCCAGCAGCCCCCAGACACCGGGACAGGGGAACTACGAGCAGTACTTC
CDR3 protein: CASSPQTPGQGNYEQYF
J gene: TRBJ2-7
clone size: .
D gene: TRBD1
V gene: TRBV7-6

CDR3 DNA: TGCAGCGCCGCAGAGGGAGATCAGCCCCAGCATTTT
CDR3 protein: CSAAEGDQPQHF
J gene: TRBJ1-5
clone size: .
D gene: .
V gene: TRBV29-1

CDR3 DNA: TGTGCCAGCAGCCGTGCCGGGACAGGGACGTATTACAATGAGCAGTTCTTC
CDR3 protein: CASSRAGTGTYYNEQFF
J gene: TRBJ2-1
clone size: few
D gene: TRBD1
V gene: TRBV14

CDR3 DNA: TGTGCCAGCAGCCCAAGTGGGGGCGGGAGCGAGCAGTACTTC
CDR3 protein: CASSPSGGGSEQYF
J gene: TRBJ2-7
clone size: .
D gene: .
V gene: TRBV13

CDR3 DNA: TGCGCCAGCAGCTTGGTCGGGACAGGGGGTTACGAGCAGTACTTC
CDR3 protein: CASSLVGTGGYEQYF
J gene: TRBJ2-7
clone size: .
D gene: TRBD1
V gene: TRBV5-1

CDR3 DNA: TGTGCCAGTAGTATTGGGACAGGGGGGTATAGAGGCTACACCTTC
CDR3 protein: CASSIGTGGYRGYTF
J gene: TRBJ1-2
clone size: .
D gene: TRBD1
V gene: TRBV19

CDR3 DNA: TGTGCCATCAGCCTCGGACAGGGCACCCTTTCACCCCTCCACTTT
CDR3 protein: CAISLGQGTLSPLHF
J gene: TRBJ1-6
clone size: few
D gene: TRBD1
V gene: TRBV10-3

CDR3 DNA: TGTGCCAGCAGCAAACAAGGGGAACAGCCCCAGCATTTT
CDR3 protein: CASSKQGEQPQHF
J gene: TRBJ1-5
clone size: .
D gene: .
V gene: TRBV7-9

CDR3 DNA: TGTGCCAGCTCACCACCCTTTATCGGGGGAGGCTATGGCTACACCTTC
CDR3 protein: CASSPPFIGGGYGYTF
J gene: TRBJ1-2
clone size: .
D gene: .
V gene: TRBV18

CDR3 DNA: TGCGCCAGCAGCTTGTACGGACAGGGGGCCAGTGAAGCTTTCTTT
CDR3 protein: CASSLYGQGASEAFF
J gene: TRBJ1-1
clone size: few
D gene: TRBD1
V gene: TRBV5-1

CDR3 DNA: TGCGCCAGCAGCTTGGCGGGACATCAACGCCGGGAGCTGTTTTTT
CDR3 protein: CASSLAGHQRRELFF
J gene: TRBJ2-2
clone size: .
D gene: .
V gene: TRBV5-1

CDR3 DNA: TGTGCCAGCCGTGACAGGGGGCTCTACGAGCAGTACTTC
CDR3 protein: CASRDRGLYEQYF
J gene: TRBJ2-7
clone size: .
D gene: TRBD1
V gene: TRBV19

CDR3 DNA: TGCGCCAGCAGCCAAGATCGAGGGGGATACGGGGAGCTGTTTTTT
CDR3 protein: CASSQDRGGYGELFF
J gene: TRBJ2-2
clone size: .
D gene: .
V gene: TRBV4-3

CDR3 DNA: TGTGCCAGCAGCTTAGTACTCGGGGGGAATCAGCCCCAGCATTTT
CDR3 protein: CASSLVLGGNQPQHF
J gene: TRBJ1-5
clone size: .
D gene: .
V gene: TRBV7-2

CDR3 DNA: TGTGCCAGTAAGGGGACAGGGGGCAATCAGCCCCAGCATTTT
CDR3 protein: CASKGTGGNQPQHF
J gene: TRBJ1-5
clone size: .
D gene: TRBD1
V gene: TRBV19

CDR3 DNA: TGTGCCAGCACCCAAAGGAGTCAGTTCGCAGATACGCAGTATTTT
CDR3 protein: CASTQRSQFADTQYF
J gene: TRBJ2-3
clone size: .
D gene: .
V gene: TRBV7-9

CDR3 DNA: TGTGCCTGGGCCTTCTCCGGCAATGAGCAGTTCTTC
CDR3 protein: CAWAFSGNEQFF
J gene: TRBJ2-1
clone size: once
D gene: .
V gene: TRBV30

CDR3 DNA: TGTGCCAGCATCGACAGCCCAGGTCTCACTGAAGCTTTCTTT
CDR3 protein: CASIDSPGLTEAFF
J gene: TRBJ1-1
clone size: once
D gene: .
V gene: TRBV7-9

CDR3 DNA: TGTGCCAGCAGTGAAGTGGGGCTCTACTATGGCTACACCTTC
CDR3 protein: CASSEVGLYYGYTF
J gene: TRBJ1-2
clone size: .
D gene: .
V gene: TRBV6-1

CDR3 DNA: TGTGCCAGCAGTTCCGTCCGATCGGCTAGCGGGGCGGACTACGAGCAGTACTTC
CDR3 protein: CASSSVRSASGADYEQYF
J gene: TRBJ2-7
clone size: .
D gene: TRBD2
V gene: TRBV28

CDR3 DNA: TGCGCCAGCAGCCAATCAAGGGGGCTACAGATTAAGCAGTTCTTC
CDR3 protein: CASSQSRGLQIKQFF
J gene: TRBJ2-1
clone size: .
D gene: TRBD1
V gene: TRBV4-3

CDR3 DNA: TGCGCCAGCAAGCAGGGGATTTCTGGTGAAGCTTTCTTT
CDR3 protein: CASKQGISGEAFF
J gene: TRBJ1-1
clone size: few
D gene: .
V gene: TRBV10-2

CDR3 DNA: TGCGCCAGCAGCTTGGATCGGAATGAGCAGTTCTTC
CDR3 protein: CASSLDRNEQFF
J gene: TRBJ2-1
clone size: .
D gene: .
V gene: TRBV5-1

CDR3 DNA: TGTGCCAGCAGCGCCGGGGGAGGGGCAACTGAAGCTTTCTTT
CDR3 protein: CASSAGGGATEAFF
J gene: TRBJ1-1
clone size: .
D gene: .
V gene: TRBV9

CDR3 DNA: TGTGCCAGCAGCTTGGGAAGGGGATTCGACTATGGCTACACCTTC
CDR3 protein: CASSLGRGFDYGYTF
J gene: TRBJ1-2
clone size: once
D gene: .
V gene: TRBV5-4

CDR3 DNA: TGTGCCAGTGGGATGGGACTCGATGGCAACTATGGCTACACCTTC
CDR3 protein: CASGMGLDGNYGYTF
J gene: TRBJ1-2
clone size: few
D gene: .
V gene: TRBV19

CDR3 DNA: TGTGCCAGCAGCTGGGACTCGGCGGGAGGGCCACGAGAGCAGTACTTC
CDR3 protein: CASSWDSAGGPREQYF
J gene: TRBJ2-7
clone size: .
D gene: TRBD2
V gene: TRBV11-2

CDR3 DNA: TGTGCCAGCAGTCGGGACAGCGGGGGTATAACCTATAATTCACCCCTCCACTTT
CDR3 protein: CASSRDSGGITYNSPLHF
J gene: TRBJ1-6
clone size: .
D gene: TRBD1
V gene: TRBV7-2

CDR3 DNA: TGTGCCAGCCGGGGGGGTTCAGACGAGCAGTACTTC
CDR3 protein: CASRGGSDEQYF
J gene: TRBJ2-7
clone size: .
D gene: TRBD2
V gene: TRBV5-4

CDR3 DNA: TGTGCCAGCAGCTTGGAGGGGTATGGCTACACCTTC
CDR3 protein: CASSLEGYGYTF
J gene: TRBJ1-2
clone size: .
D gene: .
V gene: TRBV5-4

CDR3 DNA: TGTGCCAGCAGTGAAATGGGGAGAAGCGGCTACACCTTC
CDR3 protein: CASSEMGRSGYTF
J gene: TRBJ1-2
clone size: .
D gene: .
V gene: TRBV25-1

CDR3 DNA: TGTGCCAGCGTGTGGGAGGGGACCATAACCAACTATGGCTACACCTTC
CDR3 protein: CASVWEGTITNYGYTF
J gene: TRBJ1-2
clone size: once
D gene: .
V gene: TRBV6-4

CDR3 DNA: TGTGCCTGGTCAGGGGGCGCGGTGACCGGGGAGCTGTTTTTT
CDR3 protein: CAWSGGAVTGELFF
J gene: TRBJ2-2
clone size: once
D gene: TRBD1
V gene: TRBV30

CDR3 DNA: TGTGCCAGCAGTGATGGGGGCGGGAGGGCCGTTATTGAGCAGTACTTC
CDR3 protein: CASSDGGGRAVIEQYF
J gene: TRBJ2-7
clone size: .
D gene: TRBD2
V gene: TRBV6-1

CDR3 DNA: TGCGCCAGCAGCCAAGATCTGACCGGGGGGGCCTTCGGGGAGCAGTTCTTC
CDR3 protein: CASSQDLTGGAFGEQFF
J gene: TRBJ2-1
clone size: .
D gene: TRBD2
V gene: TRBV4-3

CDR3 DNA: TGTGCCAGCAGTTGGACTAGCGGACGATACAATGAGCAGTTCTTC
CDR3 protein: CASSWTSGRYNEQFF
J gene: TRBJ2-1
clone size: once
D gene: TRBD2
V gene: TRBV27

CDR3 DNA: TGTGCCAGCAGCAAACACAAAAGGGCGGGAGGAGGGGTCTGGGGCACTGAAGCTTTCTTT
CDR3 protein: CASSKHKRAGGGVWGTEAFF
J gene: TRBJ1-1
clone size: few
D gene: .
V gene: TRBV9

CDR3 DNA: TGTGCCAGCAGTTCCCTCGGGACTGGAAACAATGAGCAGTTCTTC
CDR3 protein: CASSSLGTGNNEQFF
J gene: TRBJ2-1
clone size: .
D gene: .
V gene: TRBV27

CDR3 DNA: TGCGCCAGCAGCCAAGCGGGACAGTCCTACGAGCAGTACTTC
CDR3 protein: CASSQAGQSYEQYF
J gene: TRBJ2-7
clone size: .
D gene: TRBD1
V gene: TRBV4-3

CDR3 DNA: TGTGCCAGCAGTGGGCTCTACGAGCAGTACTTC
CDR3 protein: CASSGLYEQYF
J gene: TRBJ2-7
clone size: .
D gene: .
V gene: TRBV6-6

CDR3 DNA: TGTGCCAGCAGTCCGCTCGGACAGGGAAAAGACGAGCAGTACTTC
CDR3 protein: CASSPLGQGKDEQYF
J gene: TRBJ2-7
clone size: .
D gene: TRBD1
V gene: TRBV6-6

CDR3 DNA: TGCGCCAGCAGCGACGCCTCTTGGAGCACTGAAGCTTTCTTT
CDR3 protein: CASSDASWSTEAFF
J gene: TRBJ1-1
clone size: .
D gene: .
V gene: TRBV5-1

CDR3 DNA: TGTGCCAGCAGCGCACAGGGGGGTATATATGGCTACACCTTC
CDR3 protein: CASSAQGGIYGYTF
J gene: TRBJ1-2
clone size: .
D gene: TRBD1
V gene: TRBV9

CDR3 DNA: TGTGCCAGCAGTGATACCGACAGTCAAGAGACCCAGTACTTC
CDR3 protein: CASSDTDSQETQYF
J gene: TRBJ2-5
clone size: .
D gene: .
V gene: TRBV2

CDR3 DNA: TGTGCCAGCAGTGAATCAGACAGTGACCCCTACGAGCAGTACTTC
CDR3 protein: CASSESDSDPYEQYF
J gene: TRBJ2-7
clone size: many
D gene: .
V gene: TRBV6-1

CDR3 DNA: TGTGCCAGTAGTGGCCGGACAGGGGGTGACTACGAGCAGTACTTC
CDR3 protein: CASSGRTGGDYEQYF
J gene: TRBJ2-7
clone size: once
D gene: TRBD1
V gene: TRBV19

CDR3 DNA: TGTGCCAGTTTACAGCAGGGGACCCCCGGCTATGGCTACACCTTC
CDR3 protein: CASLQQGTPGYGYTF
J gene: TRBJ1-2
clone size: .
D gene: .
V gene: TRBV28

CDR3 DNA: TGTGCCAGCAGTCGATGGGGAGGTGATGATGAAGCTTTCTTT
CDR3 protein: CASSRWGGDDEAFF
J gene: TRBJ1-1
clone size: many
D gene: .
V gene: TRBV25-1

CDR3 DNA: TGTGCCAGCAGCGTCGGGGGTTCTACTGAAGCTTTCTTT
CDR3 protein: CASSVGGSTEAFF
J gene: TRBJ1-1
clone size: .
D gene: .
V gene: TRBV9

CDR3 DNA: TGTGCCAGCAGCTTAGTAGGCACAGATACGCAGTATTTT
CDR3 protein: CASSLVGTDTQYF
J gene: TRBJ2-3
clone size: few
D gene: .
V gene: TRBV7-9